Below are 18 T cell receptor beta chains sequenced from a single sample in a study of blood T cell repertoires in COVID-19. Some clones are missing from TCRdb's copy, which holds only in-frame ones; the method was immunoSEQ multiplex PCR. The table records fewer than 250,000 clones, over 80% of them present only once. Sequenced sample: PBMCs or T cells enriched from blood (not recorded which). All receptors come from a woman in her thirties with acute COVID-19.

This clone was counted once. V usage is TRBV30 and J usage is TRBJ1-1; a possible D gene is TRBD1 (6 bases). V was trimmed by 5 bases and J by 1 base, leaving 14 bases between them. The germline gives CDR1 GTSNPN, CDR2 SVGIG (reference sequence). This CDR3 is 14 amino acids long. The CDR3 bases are TGTGCCTGGGAAACTTTGACAGGGAACACTGAAGCTTTCTTT. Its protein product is CAWETLTGNTEAFF.

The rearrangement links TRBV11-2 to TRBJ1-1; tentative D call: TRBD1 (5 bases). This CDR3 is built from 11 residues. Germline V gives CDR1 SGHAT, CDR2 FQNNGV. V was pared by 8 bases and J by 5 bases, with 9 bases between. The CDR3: CASAGGTEAFF. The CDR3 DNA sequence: TGTGCCAGCGCGGGGGGGACTGAAGCTTTCTTT.

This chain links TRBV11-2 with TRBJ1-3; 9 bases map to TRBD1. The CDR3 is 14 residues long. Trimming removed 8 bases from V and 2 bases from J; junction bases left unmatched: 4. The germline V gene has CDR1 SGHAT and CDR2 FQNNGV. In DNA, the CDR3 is TGTGCCAGCGACAGGGGGTATCCTGGAAACACCATATATTTT. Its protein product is CASDRGYPGNTIYF.

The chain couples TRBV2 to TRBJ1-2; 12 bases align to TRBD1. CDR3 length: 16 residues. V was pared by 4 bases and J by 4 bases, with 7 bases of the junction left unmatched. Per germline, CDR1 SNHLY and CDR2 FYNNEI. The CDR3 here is CASSGSGTGGPYGYTF. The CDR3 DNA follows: TGTGCCAGCAGTGGGTCGGGGACAGGGGGCCCCTATGGCTACACCTTC.

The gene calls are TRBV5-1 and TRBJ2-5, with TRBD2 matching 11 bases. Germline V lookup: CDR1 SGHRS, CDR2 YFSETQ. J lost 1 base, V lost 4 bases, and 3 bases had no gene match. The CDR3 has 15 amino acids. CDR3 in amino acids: CASSPTSGIQETQYF. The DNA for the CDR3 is TGCGCCAGCAGCCCGACTAGCGGGATCCAAGAGACCCAGTACTTC. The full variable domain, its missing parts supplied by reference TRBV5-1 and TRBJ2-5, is KAGVTQTPRYLIKTRGQQVTLSCSPISGHRSVSWYQQTPGQGLQFLFEYFSETQRNKGNFPGRFSGRQFSNSRSEMNVSTLELGDSALYLCASSPTSGIQETQYFGPGTRLLVL.

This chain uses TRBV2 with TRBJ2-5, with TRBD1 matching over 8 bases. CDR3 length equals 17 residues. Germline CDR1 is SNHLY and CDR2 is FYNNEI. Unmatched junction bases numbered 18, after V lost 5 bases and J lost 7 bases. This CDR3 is CASSSGRQTGAGGTQYF. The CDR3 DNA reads TGTGCCAGCAGTTCTGGCCGACAGACAGGGGCGGGTGGGACCCAGTACTTC.

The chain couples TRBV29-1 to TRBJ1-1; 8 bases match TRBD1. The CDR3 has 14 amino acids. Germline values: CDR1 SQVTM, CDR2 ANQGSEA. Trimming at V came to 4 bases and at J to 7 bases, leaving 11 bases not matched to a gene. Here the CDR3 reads CSVARQGKILEAFF. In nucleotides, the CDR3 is TGCAGCGTTGCTAGACAGGGGAAAATCCTTGAAGCTTTCTTT.

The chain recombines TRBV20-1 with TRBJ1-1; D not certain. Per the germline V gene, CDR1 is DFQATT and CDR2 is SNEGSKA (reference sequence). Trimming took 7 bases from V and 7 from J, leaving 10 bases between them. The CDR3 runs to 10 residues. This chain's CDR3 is CSVPGDEAFF. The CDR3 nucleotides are TGCAGTGTTCCCGGAGATGAAGCTTTCTTT.

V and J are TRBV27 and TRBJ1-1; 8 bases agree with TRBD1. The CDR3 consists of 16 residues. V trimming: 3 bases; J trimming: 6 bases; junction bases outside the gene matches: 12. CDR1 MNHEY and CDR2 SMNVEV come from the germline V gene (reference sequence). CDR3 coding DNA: TGTGCCAGCAGTTTGGGGCGGACAGGGCGTGGACCTGAAGCTTTCTTT. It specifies CASSLGRTGRGPEAFF.

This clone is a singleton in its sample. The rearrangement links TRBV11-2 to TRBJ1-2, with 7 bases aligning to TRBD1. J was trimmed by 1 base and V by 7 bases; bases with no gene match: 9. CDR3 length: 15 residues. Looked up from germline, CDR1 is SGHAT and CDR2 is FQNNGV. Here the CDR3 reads CASNPTGEDNYGYTF. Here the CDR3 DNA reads TGTGCCAGCAACCCTACAGGGGAAGATAACTATGGCTACACCTTC.

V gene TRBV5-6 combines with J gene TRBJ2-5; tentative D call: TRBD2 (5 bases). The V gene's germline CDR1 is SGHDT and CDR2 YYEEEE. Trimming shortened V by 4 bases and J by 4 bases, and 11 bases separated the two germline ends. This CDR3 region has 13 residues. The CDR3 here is CASSPGLVETQYF. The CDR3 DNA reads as TGTGCCAGCAGCCCCGGACTGGTAGAGACCCAGTACTTC.

CDR3 region: CASSFWGQPSYEQYF. The CDR3 DNA sequence: TGTGCCAGCAGCTTTTGGGGACAGCCCTCCTACGAGCAGTACTTC. The genes are TRBV5-4 and TRBJ2-7; 7 bases match TRBD1. Germline values: CDR1 SGHNT, CDR2 YYREEE (reference sequence). After removal of 2 bases from V and 0 bases from J, the junction contained 5 bases not matched to a gene. This CDR3 contains 15 residues.

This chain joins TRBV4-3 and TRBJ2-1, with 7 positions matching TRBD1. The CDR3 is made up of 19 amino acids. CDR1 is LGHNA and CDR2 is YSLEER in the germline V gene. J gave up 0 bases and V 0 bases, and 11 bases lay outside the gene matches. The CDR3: CASSQDPQTGSLSYNEQFF. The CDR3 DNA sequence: TGCGCCAGCAGCCAAGATCCGCAGACAGGGAGTCTCTCCTACAATGAGCAGTTCTTC.

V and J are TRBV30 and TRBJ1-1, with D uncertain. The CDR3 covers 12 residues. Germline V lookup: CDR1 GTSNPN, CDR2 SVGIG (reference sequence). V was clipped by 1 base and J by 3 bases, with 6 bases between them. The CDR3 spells CAWSAPYTEAFF. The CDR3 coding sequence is TGTGCCTGGAGTGCCCCGTACACTGAAGCTTTCTTT.

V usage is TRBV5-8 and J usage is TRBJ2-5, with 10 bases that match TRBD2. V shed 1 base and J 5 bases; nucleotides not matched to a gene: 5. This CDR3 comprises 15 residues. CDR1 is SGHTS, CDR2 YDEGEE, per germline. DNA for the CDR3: TGTGCCAGCAGCTTGCTAGCGGGGGTCGTGGAGACCCAGTACTTC. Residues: CASSLLAGVVETQYF.

In DNA, the CDR3 is TGCGCCAGCAGCTTGGAGACAGGGCCCAGCTCCTACAATGAGCAGTTCTTC. Its translation is CASSLETGPSSYNEQFF. The chain employs TRBV5-1 and TRBJ2-1, with 7 bases aligning to TRBD1. This CDR3 has 17 residues. J gave up 0 bases and V 0 bases, and 6 bases lay outside the gene matches. Germline V lookup: CDR1 SGHRS, CDR2 YFSETQ.

The CDR3 sequence is CASSQDQTGGEQYF. The CDR3 DNA follows: TGTGCCAGCAGCCAAGATCAAACAGGGGGAGAGCAGTACTTC. The chain employs TRBV3-1 (or the pseudogene TRBV3-2) and TRBJ2-7; TRBD1 matches 8 bases. The V gene's germline CDR1 is LGHDT and CDR2 YNNKEL (reference sequence). There are 14 residues in the CDR3. V gave up 0 bases and J gave up 7 bases; unmatched junction bases: 5.

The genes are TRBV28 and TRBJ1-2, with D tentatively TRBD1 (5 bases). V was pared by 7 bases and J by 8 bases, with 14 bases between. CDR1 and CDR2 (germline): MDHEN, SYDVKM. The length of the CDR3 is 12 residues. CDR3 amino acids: CASNQQEGGYTF. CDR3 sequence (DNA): TGTGCCAGCAACCAGCAGGAGGGGGGCTACACCTTC.